Presented here are 11 T cell receptor beta chains from one specimen sequenced in a study of T cell repertoires in cytomegalovirus infection. Each CDR3 protein gets one entry after TCRdb re-called the reads with MiXCR. The table lists approximately 100,000 distinct CDR3 sequences, under 25% of them singletons. Sequencing used CD8+ T cells from PBMCs. The receptors stem from a human donor in good health (CMV status not recorded). Some clones in this sample may be carry-over from other donors' samples.

The rearrangement uses TRBV28 and TRBJ2-7; 7 bases map to TRBD2. Germline CDR1 and CDR2: MDHEN and SYDVKM. CDR3 length equals 17 residues. The junction had 15 bases not matched to a gene; V was cut back by 4 bases and J by 3 bases. The CDR3 nucleotides are TGTGCCAGCAGTTGGGGGGTAGGGAGGGGTAAAGGCTACGAGCAGTACTTC. Its translation: CASSWGVGRGKGYEQYF.

This clonotype was found a few times. J is TRBJ2-1 and V is TRBV29-1, with TRBD1 identical over 9 bases. In germline, CDR1 is SQVTM, CDR2 ANQGSEA. Trimming at V came to 6 bases and at J to 8 bases, leaving 5 bases not matched to a gene. This CDR3 has 12 amino acids. The CDR3 here is CSVPGQGYEQFF. CDR3 sequence (DNA): TGCAGCGTGCCGGGACAGGGCTATGAGCAGTTCTTC.

This clonotype is labeled medium-sized. This chain links TRBV29-1 with TRBJ1-1, with 9 nucleotides matching TRBD1. The V segment lost 7 bases and the J segment 1 base; nucleotides outside the gene matches: 4. This CDR3 is built from 13 residues. Germline lookup yields CDR1 SQVTM and CDR2 ANQGSEA. The CDR3 DNA is TGCAGCGGGGGGACAGGGCGGAACACTGAAGCTTTCTTT. As protein: CSGGTGRNTEAFF.

In its sample, this clonotype was seen a few times. The chain recombines TRBV19 with TRBJ2-2, with unresolved D. Germline values: CDR1 LNHDA, CDR2 SQIVND (reference sequence). V lost 7 bases, J lost 4 bases, and 7 bases lay in between. This CDR3 is built from 12 residues. The CDR3 protein is CASTPGTGELFF. Written as DNA, the CDR3 is TGTGCCAGTACCCCCGGCACCGGGGAGCTGTTTTTT.

In this sample, this clonotype turned up many times. The chain uses TRBV7-8 and TRBJ2-7; D is ambiguous. This CDR3 has 16 residues. The germline V and J ends were trimmed by 5 bases and 0 bases, with 17 bases remaining between them. Per germline, CDR1 SGHVS and CDR2 FQNEAQ. CDR3 sequence reads: CASSAYQMGFSYEQYF. The DNA for the CDR3 is TGTGCCAGCAGCGCCTATCAGATGGGGTTCTCCTACGAGCAGTACTTC. The complete variable domain, with remaining parts taken from reference TRBV7-8 and TRBJ2-7, reads GAGVSQSPRYKVAKRGQDVALRCDPISGHVSLFWYQQALGQGPEFLTYFQNEAQLDKSGLPSDRFFAERPEGSVSTLKIQRTQQEDSAVYLCASSAYQMGFSYEQYFGPGTRLTVT.

V usage is TRBV5-1 and J usage is TRBJ2-1; D remains ambiguous. There are 11 residues in the CDR3. V lost 4 bases and J lost 2, with 1 base in between. Germline-derived CDR1 and CDR2 are SGHRS and YFSETQ. The CDR3 DNA is TGCGCCAGCAGCGCCTACAATGAGCAGTTCTTC. This encodes CASSAYNEQFF.

This clonotype appeared many times. J is TRBJ2-1 and V is TRBV20-1; D remains unclear. The V gene lost 7 bases and the J gene lost 7 bases, with 11 bases spanning the gap. The CDR3 length is 11 residues. The germline CDR1 and CDR2 sequences are DFQATT and SNEGSKA (reference sequence). CDR3 residues: CSGLEVNEQFF. The CDR3, as DNA: TGCAGTGGATTAGAGGTAAATGAGCAGTTCTTC.

This clonotype came up many times. This chain uses TRBV11-2 with TRBJ2-3; 7 nucleotides line up with TRBD1. This CDR3 region has 14 residues. CDR1 SGHAT and CDR2 FQNNGV come from the germline V gene. The J segment lost 6 bases and the V segment lost 5 bases, leaving 8 bases of the junction unmatched. This CDR3 is CASSPQGIGDTQYF. The CDR3 DNA sequence: TGTGCCAGCAGCCCACAGGGGATTGGGGATACGCAGTATTTT.

This clonotype was observed a handful of times. The chain's CDR3 is CASSQDGDTGELFF. The CDR3, as DNA: TGCGCCAGCAGCCAAGATGGGGACACCGGGGAGCTGTTTTTT. The chain joins TRBV4-1 to TRBJ2-2, with D unclear. The CDR3 has 14 amino acids. V was clipped by 0 bases and J by 3 bases, with 5 bases between them. Germline CDR1 and CDR2: MGHRA and YSYEKL.

This clonotype was observed a few times. The chain recombines TRBV7-3 with TRBJ2-5; 13 nucleotides line up with TRBD2. Germline CDR1 reads SGHTA; CDR2 reads FQGTGA. V lost 5 bases, J lost 5 bases, and 8 bases stayed unmatched. This CDR3 contains 16 residues. The CDR3: CASSPPTSGGSETQYF. The CDR3 DNA reads as TGTGCCAGCAGCCCACCGACTAGCGGGGGGTCCGAGACCCAGTACTTC.

The sample holds a few counts of this clonotype. This sequence joins TRBV18 and TRBJ2-5, with a weak D call TRBD2 (7 bases). V lost 6 bases and J lost 2, with 22 bases in between. The CDR3 extends over 17 amino acids. Per germline, CDR1 KGHSH and CDR2 LQKENI. The CDR3 protein is CASSPGGRGGSQETQYF. CDR3 nucleotides: TGTGCCAGCTCCCCCGGCGGCAGGGGAGGGAGTCAAGAGACCCAGTACTTC.